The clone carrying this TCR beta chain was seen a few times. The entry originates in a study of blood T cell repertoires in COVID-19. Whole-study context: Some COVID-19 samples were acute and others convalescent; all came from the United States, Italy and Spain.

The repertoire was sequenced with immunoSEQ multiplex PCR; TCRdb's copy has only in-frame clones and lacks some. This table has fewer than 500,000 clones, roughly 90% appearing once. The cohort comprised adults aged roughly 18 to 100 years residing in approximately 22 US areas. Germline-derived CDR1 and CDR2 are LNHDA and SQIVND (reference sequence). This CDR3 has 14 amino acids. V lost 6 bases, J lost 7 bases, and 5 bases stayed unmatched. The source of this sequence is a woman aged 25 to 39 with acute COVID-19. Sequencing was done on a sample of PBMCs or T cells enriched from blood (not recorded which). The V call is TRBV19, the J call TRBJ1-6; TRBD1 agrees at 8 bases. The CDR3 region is CASSAGGLNSPLHF. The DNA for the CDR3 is TGTGCCAGTAGCGCAGGGGGCCTGAATTCACCCCTCCACTTT.